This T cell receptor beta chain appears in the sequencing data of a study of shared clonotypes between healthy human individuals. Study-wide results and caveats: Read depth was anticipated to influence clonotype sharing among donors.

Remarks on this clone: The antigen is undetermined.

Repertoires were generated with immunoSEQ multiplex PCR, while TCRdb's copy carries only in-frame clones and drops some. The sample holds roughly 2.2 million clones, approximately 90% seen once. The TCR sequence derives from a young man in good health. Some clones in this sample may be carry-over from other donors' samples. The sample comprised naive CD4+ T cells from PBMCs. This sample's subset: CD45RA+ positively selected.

The CDR3 sequence is CASSAAGGPGETQYF. The CDR3 DNA is TGTGCCAGCAGCGCTGCGGGAGGGCCAGGGGAGACCCAGTACTTC. This chain uses TRBV9 with TRBJ2-5; 9 nucleotides agree with TRBD2. There are 15 residues in the CDR3. Germline V CDR1 and CDR2: SGDLS, YYNGEE. J was trimmed by 5 bases and V by 3 bases; bases with no gene match: 8.